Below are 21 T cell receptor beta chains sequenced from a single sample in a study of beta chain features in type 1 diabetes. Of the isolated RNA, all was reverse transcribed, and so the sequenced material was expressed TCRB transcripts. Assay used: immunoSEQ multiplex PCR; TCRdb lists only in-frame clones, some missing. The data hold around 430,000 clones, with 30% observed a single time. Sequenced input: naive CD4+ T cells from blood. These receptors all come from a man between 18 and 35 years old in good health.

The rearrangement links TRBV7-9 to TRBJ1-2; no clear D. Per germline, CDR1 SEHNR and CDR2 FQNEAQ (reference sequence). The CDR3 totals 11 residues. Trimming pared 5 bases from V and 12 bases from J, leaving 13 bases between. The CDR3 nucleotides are TGTGCCAGCAGCATAGACGGCTCAGACACCTTC. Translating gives CASSIDGSDTF.

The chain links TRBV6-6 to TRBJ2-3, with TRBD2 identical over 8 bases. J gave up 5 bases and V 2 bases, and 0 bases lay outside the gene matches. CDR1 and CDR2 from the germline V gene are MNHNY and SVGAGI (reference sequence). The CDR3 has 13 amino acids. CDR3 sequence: CASSYREGDTQYF. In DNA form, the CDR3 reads TGTGCCAGCAGTTACCGGGAGGGAGATACGCAGTATTTT.

DNA for the CDR3: TGCGCCAGCAGCTTGGCCGAGACTAGCGGCTACAATGAGCAGTTCTTC. Protein sequence: CASSLAETSGYNEQFF. The genes are TRBV5-1 and TRBJ2-1; 9 nucleotides line up with TRBD2. This CDR3 comprises 16 residues. CDR1 and CDR2 (germline): SGHRS, YFSETQ. Trimming cost V 0 bases and J 3 bases; bases outside gene matches: 4.

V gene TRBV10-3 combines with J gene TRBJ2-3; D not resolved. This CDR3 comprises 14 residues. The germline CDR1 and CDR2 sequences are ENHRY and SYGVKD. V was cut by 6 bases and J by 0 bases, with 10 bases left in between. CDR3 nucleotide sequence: TGTGCCATCAGATCCAGCCTTAGCACAGATACGCAGTATTTT. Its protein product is CAIRSSLSTDTQYF.

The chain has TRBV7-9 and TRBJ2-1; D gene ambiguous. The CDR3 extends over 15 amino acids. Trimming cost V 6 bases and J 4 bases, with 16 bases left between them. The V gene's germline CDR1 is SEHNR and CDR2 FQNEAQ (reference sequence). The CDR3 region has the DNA TGTGCCAGCAGGTCGGACCAACCTCAGTACAATGAGCAGTTCTTC. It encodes CASRSDQPQYNEQFF.

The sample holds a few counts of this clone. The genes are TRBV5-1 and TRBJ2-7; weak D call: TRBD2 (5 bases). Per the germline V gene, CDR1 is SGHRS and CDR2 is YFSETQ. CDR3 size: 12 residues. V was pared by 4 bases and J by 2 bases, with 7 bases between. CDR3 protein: CASSTGTYEQYF. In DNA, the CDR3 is TGCGCCAGCAGCACGGGAACCTACGAGCAGTACTTC.

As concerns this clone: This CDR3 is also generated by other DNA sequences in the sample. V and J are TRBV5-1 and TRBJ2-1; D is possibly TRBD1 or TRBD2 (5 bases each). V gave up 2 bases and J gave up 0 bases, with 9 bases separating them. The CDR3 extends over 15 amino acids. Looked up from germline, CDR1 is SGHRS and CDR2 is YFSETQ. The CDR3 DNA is TGCGCCAGCAGCTTAGAGGGGAGCTCCTACAATGAGCAGTTCTTC. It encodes CASSLEGSSYNEQFF. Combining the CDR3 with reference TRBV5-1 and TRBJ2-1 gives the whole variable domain KAGVTQTPRYLIKTRGQQVTLSCSPISGHRSVSWYQQTPGQGLQFLFEYFSETQRNKGNFPGRFSGRQFSNSRSEMNVSTLELGDSALYLCASSLEGSSYNEQFFGPGTRLTVL.

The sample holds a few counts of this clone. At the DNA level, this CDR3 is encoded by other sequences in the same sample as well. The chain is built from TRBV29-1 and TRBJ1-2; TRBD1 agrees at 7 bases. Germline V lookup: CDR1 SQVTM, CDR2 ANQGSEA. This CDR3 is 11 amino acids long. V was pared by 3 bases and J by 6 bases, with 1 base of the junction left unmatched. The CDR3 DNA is TGCAGCGTTGAGGGGACAGATGGCTACACCTTC. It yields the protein CSVEGTDGYTF.

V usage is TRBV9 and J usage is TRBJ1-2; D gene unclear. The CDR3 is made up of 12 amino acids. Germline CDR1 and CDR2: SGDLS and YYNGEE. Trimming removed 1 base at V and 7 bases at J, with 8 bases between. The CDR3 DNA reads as TGTGCCAGCAGCGTAATAGCCCCTGGCTACACCTTC. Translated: CASSVIAPGYTF.

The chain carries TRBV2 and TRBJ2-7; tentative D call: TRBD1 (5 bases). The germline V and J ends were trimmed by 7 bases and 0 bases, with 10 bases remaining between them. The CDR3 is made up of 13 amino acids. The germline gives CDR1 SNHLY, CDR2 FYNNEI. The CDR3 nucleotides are TGTGCCAGCATCTTGGACAACTCCTACGAGCAGTACTTC. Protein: CASILDNSYEQYF.

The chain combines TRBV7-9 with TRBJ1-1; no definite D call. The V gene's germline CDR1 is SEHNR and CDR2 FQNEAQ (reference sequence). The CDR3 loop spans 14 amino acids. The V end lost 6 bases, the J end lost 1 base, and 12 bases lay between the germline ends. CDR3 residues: CASRPGRENTEAFF. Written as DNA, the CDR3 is TGTGCCAGCAGACCCGGCAGAGAGAACACTGAAGCTTTCTTT.

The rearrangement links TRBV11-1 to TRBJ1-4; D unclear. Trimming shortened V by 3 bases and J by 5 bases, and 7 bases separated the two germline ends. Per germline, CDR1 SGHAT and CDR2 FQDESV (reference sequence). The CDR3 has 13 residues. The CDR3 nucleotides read TGTGCCAGCAGCTTCGGAGCAAATGAAAAACTGTTTTTT. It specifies CASSFGANEKLFF.

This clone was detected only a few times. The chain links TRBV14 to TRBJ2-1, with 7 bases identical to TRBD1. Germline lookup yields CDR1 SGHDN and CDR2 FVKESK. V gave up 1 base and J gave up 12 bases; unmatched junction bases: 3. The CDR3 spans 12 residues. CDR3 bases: TGTGCCAGCAGCCAAGTACAGGGGTTGCAGTTCTTC. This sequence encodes CASSQVQGLQFF.

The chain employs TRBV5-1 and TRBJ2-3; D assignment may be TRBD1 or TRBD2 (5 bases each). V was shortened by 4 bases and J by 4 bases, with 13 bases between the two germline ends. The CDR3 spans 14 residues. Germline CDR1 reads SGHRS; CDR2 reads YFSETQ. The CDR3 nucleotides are TGCGCCAGCAGCCAAGGGACCGGTCCAGATACGCAGTATTTT. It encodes CASSQGTGPDTQYF.

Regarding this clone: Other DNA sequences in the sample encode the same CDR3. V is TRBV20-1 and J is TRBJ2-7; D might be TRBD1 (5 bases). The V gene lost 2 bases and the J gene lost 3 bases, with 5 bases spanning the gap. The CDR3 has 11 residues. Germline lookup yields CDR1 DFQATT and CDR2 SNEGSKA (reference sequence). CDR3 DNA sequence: TGCAGTGCTAGAAGGGGCTACGAGCAGTACTTC. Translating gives CSARRGYEQYF.

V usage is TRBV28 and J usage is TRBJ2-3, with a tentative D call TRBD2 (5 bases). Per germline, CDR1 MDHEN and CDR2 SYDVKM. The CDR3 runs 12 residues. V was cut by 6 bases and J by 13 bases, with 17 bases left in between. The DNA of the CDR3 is TGTGCCAGCAGAGAACTAGGGCATCGGGAGTATTTT. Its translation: CASRELGHREYF.

This CDR3 reads CASTSGPTYEQYF. The DNA for the CDR3 is TGTGCCAGCACCTCAGGACCTACCTACGAGCAGTACTTC. This chain links TRBV28 with TRBJ2-7; D is uncertain. The CDR3 runs 13 residues. V gave up 7 bases and J gave up 2 bases, with 12 bases separating them. The V gene's germline CDR1 is MDHEN and CDR2 SYDVKM.

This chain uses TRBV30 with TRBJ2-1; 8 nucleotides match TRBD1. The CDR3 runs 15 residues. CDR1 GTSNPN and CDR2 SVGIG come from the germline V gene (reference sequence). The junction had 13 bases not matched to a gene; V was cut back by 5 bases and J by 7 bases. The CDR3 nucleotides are TGTGCCTGGCTTGTCCTGACAGGGGCGAAGAATGAGCAGTTCTTC. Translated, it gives CAWLVLTGAKNEQFF.

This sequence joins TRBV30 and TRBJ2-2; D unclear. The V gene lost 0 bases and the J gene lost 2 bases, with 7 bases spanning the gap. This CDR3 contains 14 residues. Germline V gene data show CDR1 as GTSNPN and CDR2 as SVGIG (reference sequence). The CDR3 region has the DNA TGTGCCTGGAGTGTACGCAAAAACACCGGGGAGCTGTTTTTT. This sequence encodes CAWSVRKNTGELFF. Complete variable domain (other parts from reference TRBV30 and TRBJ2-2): SQTIHQWPATLVQPVGSPLSLECTVEGTSNPNLYWYRQAAGRGLQLLFYSVGIGQISSEVPQNLSASRPQDRQFILSSKKLLLSDSGFYLCAWSVRKNTGELFFGEGSRLTVL.

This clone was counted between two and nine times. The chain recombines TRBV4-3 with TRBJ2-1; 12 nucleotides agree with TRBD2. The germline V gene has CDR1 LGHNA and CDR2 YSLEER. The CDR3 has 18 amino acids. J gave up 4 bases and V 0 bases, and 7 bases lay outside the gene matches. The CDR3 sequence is CASSQEASGRALYNEQFF. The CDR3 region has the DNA TGCGCCAGCAGCCAAGAGGCTAGCGGGAGGGCCCTATACAATGAGCAGTTCTTC.

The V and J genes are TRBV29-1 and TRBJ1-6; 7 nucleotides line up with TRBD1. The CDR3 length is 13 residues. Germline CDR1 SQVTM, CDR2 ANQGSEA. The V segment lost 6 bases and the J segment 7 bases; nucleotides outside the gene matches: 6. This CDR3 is CSVRTGGNSPLHF. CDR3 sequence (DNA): TGCAGCGTGCGGACAGGAGGAAATTCACCCCTCCACTTT.